This TCR beta chain comes out of a study of shared clonotypes between healthy human individuals. Broader study findings: Among non-shared clonotypes, generation probabilities were lower than among those shared by all four donors.

Assay execution proceeded at the deep level. Each sorted subset replicate got 200 ng genomic DNA, tens of thousands of genomes. Repertoires were generated with immunoSEQ multiplex PCR, while TCRdb's copy carries only in-frame clones and drops some. The sample includes some 2 million clones, 85% to 95% of them seen just once. To note about this clone: The target antigen is unknown.

Positive CCR7 selection of CD45RO-negative cells yielded the naive CD8 cells, and terminally differentiated effector memory CD45RA+ cells were excluded. The germline CDR1 and CDR2 sequences are SGHTA and FQGNSA. This CDR3 region has 17 residues. V was clipped by 2 bases and J by 5 bases; unmatched bases: 9. The sequencing sample was made of naive CD8+ T cells sorted from blood. The TCR comes from a man between 18 and 35 years old in good health. V and J are TRBV7-2 and TRBJ2-5, with TRBD2 matching over 12 bases. Here the CDR3 reads CASSLSPPSGRGETQYF. CDR3 bases: TGTGCCAGCAGCTTATCTCCTCCTAGCGGGAGGGGGGAGACCCAGTACTTC.